The rows below give T cell receptor beta chains drawn from one sample of a study of regulatory T cells in long-lasting Graves disease. Via MiXCR, TCRdb re-called the multiplex PCR reads, giving one row per CDR3 protein. The sample has 450,000 to 600,000 distinct CDR3 sequences, 15% to 20% seen once; the top ten hold 10% to 15%. The same data also went into a second study, on T cells in Graves' hyperthyroidism and ophthalmopathy.

This specimen was peripheral blood mononuclear cells (PBMCs), taken at new diagnosis, from a patient treated with antithyroid drugs. These receptors originate from a middle-aged man with Graves disease. The CDR3 runs from the conserved cysteine through the conserved F or W. The order of the fields is J gene, D gene, clone size, V gene, CDR3 protein, CDR3 DNA. A D gene is named only where the DNA matches it firmly. Size values are once, few and many counts, or a class for expanded clones, and some rows have none.

>TRBJ1-5|.|few|TRBV20-1
CSARAHNQPQHF
TGCAGTGCTAGGGCGCATAATCAGCCCCAGCATTTT
>TRBJ2-7|TRBD1|few|TRBV7-9
CASSPGTGKNPYEQYF
TGTGCCAGCAGCCCAGGGACAGGGAAGAATCCCTACGAGCAGTACTTC
>TRBJ2-7|.|.|TRBV29-1
CSVVGQSYEQYF
TGCAGCGTTGTAGGGCAGTCCTACGAGCAGTACTTC
>TRBJ2-3|.|.|TRBV11-2
CASSTHTTTSTDTQYF
TGTGCCAGCAGCACCCACACGACCACTAGCACAGATACGCAGTATTTT
>TRBJ2-1|TRBD2|many|TRBV3-1
CASSRVGGRSYNEQFF
TGTGCCAGCAGCCGGGTCGGGGGGAGAAGCTACAATGAGCAGTTCTTC
>TRBJ2-7|.|many|TRBV12-3/TRBV12-4
CASSLMLAATYEQYF
TGTGCCAGCAGTTTAATGCTAGCAGCAACCTACGAGCAGTACTTC
>TRBJ2-1|TRBD1|many|TRBV7-9
CASSSGTGRDEQFF
TGTGCCAGCAGCTCGGGGACAGGGAGGGATGAGCAGTTCTTC
>TRBJ1-2|TRBD1|many|TRBV5-1
CASSLGTGGDGYTF
TGCGCCAGCAGCTTGGGGACAGGGGGCGACGGCTACACCTTC
>TRBJ2-1|.|many|TRBV27
CASSLGIERTYNEQFF
TGTGCCAGCAGTTTAGGGATAGAAAGAACCTACAATGAGCAGTTCTTC
>TRBJ1-1|.|few|TRBV6-5
CAGSFGSNTEAFF
TGTGCCGGCAGCTTCGGGAGTAACACTGAAGCTTTCTTT
>TRBJ2-7|.|few|TRBV24-1
CATRSGLPYEQYF
TGTGCCACCAGATCCGGGCTGCCCTACGAGCAGTACTTC
>TRBJ1-1|TRBD1|.|TRBV20-1
CSARRGQVNTEAFF
TGCAGTGCTAGAAGGGGGCAGGTGAACACTGAAGCTTTCTTT
>TRBJ1-2|.|.|TRBV6-2/TRBV6-3
CASSEWGGRANYGYTF
TGTGCCAGCAGTGAATGGGGGGGGAGGGCTAACTATGGCTACACCTTC
>TRBJ1-5|.|few|TRBV12-3/TRBV12-4
CASSLSRSAQPQHF
TGTGCCAGCAGTTTGTCCAGGTCGGCACAGCCCCAGCATTTT